The 8 T cell receptor beta chains presented below share a single source sample, sequenced in a study of Siglec-9 on CD8 T cells in melanoma. Clones were read by immunoSEQ multiplex PCR, and TCRdb kept only the in-frame ones, dropping some. The sample lists 30,000 to 45,000 clones; roughly 80% were seen once. Sample: Siglec-9- CD8+ T cells sorted from blood. Source of these receptors: a human donor in good health.

The chain links TRBV27 to TRBJ2-2, with 9 bases aligning to TRBD2. Germline V CDR1 and CDR2: MNHEY, SMNVEV (reference sequence). The J segment lost 1 base and the V segment lost 7 bases, leaving 4 bases of the junction unmatched. This CDR3 contains 15 residues. CDR3 sequence: CASTLLAGNTGELFF. CDR3 sequence (DNA): TGTGCCAGCACCTTACTAGCGGGGAACACCGGGGAGCTGTTTTTT.

This chain joins TRBV7-9 and TRBJ1-1; possibly TRBD1 for D (5 bases). CDR1 and CDR2 (germline): SEHNR, FQNEAQ (reference sequence). Trimming removed 4 bases at V and 2 bases at J, with 17 bases between. CDR3 size: 16 residues. As DNA, the CDR3 is TGTGCCAGCAGCTGTCCTCAGGGAAACGGAAACACTGAAGCTTTCTTT. It specifies CASSCPQGNGNTEAFF. Full variable domain (outside the CDR3, taken from reference TRBV7-9 and TRBJ1-1): DTGVSQNPRHKITKRGQNVTFRCDPISEHNRLYWYRQTLGQGPEFLTYFQNEAQLEKSRLLSDRFSAERPKGSFSTLEIQRTEQGDSAMYLCASSCPQGNGNTEAFFGQGTRLTVV.

This clone was seen a few times. The identical CDR3 is also encoded by other nucleotide sequences in the sample. V and J are TRBV9 and TRBJ1-6; a weak D match, TRBD1 (5 bases). Germline values: CDR1 SGDLS, CDR2 YYNGEE. This CDR3 region has 13 residues. V was pared by 3 bases and J by 8 bases, with 9 bases between. Here the CDR3 DNA reads TGTGCCAGCAGCGGGGACGGAGATTCACCCCTCCACTTT. Protein: CASSGDGDSPLHF.

The J gene is TRBJ2-7, the V gene TRBV6-1; the D is unclear. Per germline, CDR1 MNHNS and CDR2 SASEGT. There are 14 residues in the CDR3. The germline V and J ends were trimmed by 1 base and 4 bases, with 11 bases remaining between them. The CDR3 reads CASSEGGRPYEQYF. The CDR3 nucleotides read TGTGCCAGCAGTGAAGGAGGCCGACCTTACGAGCAGTACTTC.

The rearrangement links TRBV7-8 to TRBJ2-3; no clear D. Germline CDR1 SGHVS, CDR2 FQNEAQ. The CDR3 length is 13 residues. V was shortened by 2 bases and J by 1 base, with 4 bases between the two germline ends. CDR3 nucleotides: TGTGCCAGCAGCTTATACCGCACAGATACGCAGTATTTT. Its translation is CASSLYRTDTQYF.

J is TRBJ1-1 and V is TRBV6-6, with 7 positions matching TRBD1. Looked up from germline, CDR1 is MNHNY and CDR2 is SVGAGI (reference sequence). With V trimmed by 0 bases and J by 8 bases, 6 bases remained unmatched. This CDR3 region has 14 residues. The CDR3 DNA follows: TGTGCCAGCAGTTACTCGAGTTTGGGACAGGAAGCTTTCTTT. Translating gives CASSYSSLGQEAFF.

The chain joins TRBV9 to TRBJ2-1; TRBD2 agrees at 9 bases. Unmatched junction bases numbered 3, after V lost 3 bases and J lost 5 bases. Germline CDR1 and CDR2: SGDLS and YYNGEE. The length of the CDR3 is 14 residues. CDR3 sequence (DNA): TGTGCCAGCAGCGGTAGCGGGAGCGACAATGAGCAGTTCTTC. Translating gives CASSGSGSDNEQFF.

The CDR3 is CSVQSSGRVPAYEQYF. The CDR3 DNA is TGCAGCGTTCAATCTAGCGGGAGGGTCCCCGCCTACGAGCAGTACTTC. V and J are TRBV29-1 and TRBJ2-7; 12 bases are shared with TRBD2. V dropped 5 bases and J dropped 2; count of bases not matched to a gene: 10. Germline assignment: CDR1 SQVTM and CDR2 ANQGSEA. The CDR3 is 16 amino acids.